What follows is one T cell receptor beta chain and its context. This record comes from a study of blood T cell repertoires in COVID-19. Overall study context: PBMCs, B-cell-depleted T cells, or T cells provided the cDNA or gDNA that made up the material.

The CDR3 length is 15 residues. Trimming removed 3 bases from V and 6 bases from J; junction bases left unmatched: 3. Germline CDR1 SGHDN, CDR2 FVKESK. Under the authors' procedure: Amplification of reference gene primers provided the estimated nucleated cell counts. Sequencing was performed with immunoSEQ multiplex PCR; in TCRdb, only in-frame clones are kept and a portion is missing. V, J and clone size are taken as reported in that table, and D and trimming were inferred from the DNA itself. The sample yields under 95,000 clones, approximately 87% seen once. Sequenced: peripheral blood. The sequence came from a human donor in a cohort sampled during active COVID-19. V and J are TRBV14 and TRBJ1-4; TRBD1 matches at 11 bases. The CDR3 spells CASSQGQGDDEKLFF. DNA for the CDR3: TGTGCCAGCAGCCAGGGACAGGGGGACGATGAAAAACTGTTTTTT.